Shown below are 21 T cell receptor beta chains from a single sample sequenced in a study of blood T cell repertoires in COVID-19. TCRdb keeps only in-frame clones here, not all; method: immunoSEQ multiplex PCR. The table has 130,000 or so clones, around four fifths seen once. Sequenced input: peripheral blood. All receptors derive from a human donor in a cohort sampled during active COVID-19.

V is TRBV5-1 and J is TRBJ1-4; 7 bases match TRBD1. The CDR3 totals 15 residues. V was clipped by 4 bases and J by 4 bases; unmatched bases: 7. CDR1 is SGHRS, CDR2 YFSETQ, per germline. CDR3 bases: TGCGCCAGCAGCGTTGAGGGGGCGTTTAATGAAAAACTGTTTTTT. It specifies CASSVEGAFNEKLFF.

This clone was observed a few times. One junction end does not reproduce the germline sequence, and a read error may be involved. V and J are TRBV7-2 and TRBJ2-1; unclear D gene. The length of the CDR3 is 13 residues. Per germline, CDR1 SGHTA and CDR2 FQGNSA. The chain's CDR3 is CASSVAPYNEQFF. CDR3 DNA sequence: TGTGCCAGCAGCGTAGCTCCGTACAATGAGCAGTTCTTC.

This chain uses TRBV30 with TRBJ2-3; D not resolved. This CDR3 comprises 11 residues. Looked up from germline, CDR1 is GTSNPN and CDR2 is SVGIG (reference sequence). V was clipped by 4 bases and J by 8 bases, with 10 bases between them. DNA for the CDR3: TGTGCCTGGACCACGGCAGGTACGCAGTATTTT. Translation: CAWTTAGTQYF.

This clone was seen once. The chain employs TRBV19 and TRBJ2-1, with 8 bases identical to TRBD2. Trimming cost V 3 bases and J 7 bases; bases outside gene matches: 5. Germline CDR1 LNHDA, CDR2 SQIVND (reference sequence). The CDR3 runs 14 residues. For the CDR3, the DNA is TGTGCCAGTAGTATGAGCGGGAGTGTAAATGAGCAGTTCTTC. Translated: CASSMSGSVNEQFF.

The rearrangement links TRBV7-2 to TRBJ1-2; 10 positions agree with TRBD1. Germline-derived CDR1 and CDR2 are SGHTA and FQGNSA. CDR3 length: 18 amino acids. Germline trimming cut 1 base from V and 4 bases from J; bases unmatched to any gene: 12. The DNA for the CDR3 is TGTGCCAGCAGCTTAGAGGTGGCGGTGACAGGGGGCATCTATGGCTACACCTTC. It is translated as CASSLEVAVTGGIYGYTF.

This clone was seen a handful of times. The sample carries other DNA sequences with the same CDR3. V and J are TRBV7-2 and TRBJ2-1; 7 positions agree with TRBD1. The CDR3 covers 14 residues. Germline V lookup: CDR1 SGHTA, CDR2 FQGNSA. V shed 6 bases and J 4 bases; nucleotides not matched to a gene: 6. CDR3 sequence reads: CASSPGTAYNEQFF. DNA for the CDR3: TGTGCCAGCAGTCCCGGGACAGCTTACAATGAGCAGTTCTTC.

The chain recombines TRBV6-5 with TRBJ1-2; TRBD1 matches at 11 bases. Germline CDR1 and CDR2: MNHEY and SVGAGI. The CDR3 has 15 residues. V gave up 0 bases and J gave up 6 bases; unmatched junction bases: 3. CDR3 in DNA: TGTGCCAGCAGTTACTCCGGGACAGGGGGAAATGGCTACACCTTC. This sequence encodes CASSYSGTGGNGYTF.

V is TRBV18 and J is TRBJ1-4; unclear D gene. Per germline, CDR1 KGHSH and CDR2 LQKENI. This CDR3 has 15 residues. Trimming shortened V by 1 base and J by 3 bases, and 9 bases separated the two germline ends. In DNA form, the CDR3 reads TGTGCCAGCTCACCACTAAGCGACCCTAATGAAAAACTGTTTTTT. Translated: CASSPLSDPNEKLFF.

This chain connects TRBV7-8 to TRBJ2-2; 10 bases are a match to TRBD1. Germline V lookup: CDR1 SGHVS, CDR2 FQNEAQ. CDR3 size: 15 residues. With V trimmed by 5 bases and J by 2 bases, 2 bases remained unmatched. This CDR3 reads CASSRTGGNTGELFF. CDR3 in DNA: TGTGCCAGCAGCCGGACAGGGGGTAACACCGGGGAGCTGTTTTTT.

The chain carries TRBV7-3 and TRBJ2-1; 15 positions agree with TRBD2. The V segment lost 5 bases and the J segment 0 bases; nucleotides outside the gene matches: 11. This CDR3 region has 20 residues. Germline loops: CDR1 SGHTA, CDR2 FQGTGA. In nucleotides, the CDR3 is TGTGCCAGCAGCCCGCGGACTAGCGGGAGGGCTCGAAACTCCTACAATGAGCAGTTCTTC. Translation: CASSPRTSGRARNSYNEQFF.

The chain is built from TRBV7-2 and TRBJ1-2, with D uncertain. Germline V gene lookup returns CDR1 SGHTA and CDR2 FQGNSA. The CDR3 spans 15 residues. Trimming left V 0 bases short and J 4 bases short, with 12 bases between. The CDR3 sequence: CASSLAYSLSYGYTF. The CDR3 DNA is TGTGCCAGCAGCTTAGCGTACAGCCTGAGCTATGGCTACACCTTC.

The V call is TRBV28, the J call TRBJ2-2; the match to TRBD1 covers 7 bases. Germline CDR1 and CDR2: MDHEN and SYDVKM. There are 18 residues in the CDR3. V dropped 6 bases and J dropped 0; count of bases not matched to a gene: 13. CDR3 nucleotide sequence: TGTGCCAGCAGCCTAGGGGGCGCAATCCCCGCGAACACCGGGGAGCTGTTTTTT. Translated: CASSLGGAIPANTGELFF.

This clone was observed a handful of times. The CDR3 DNA reads TGTGCCAGTAGTTCAGGGGCGGCAGGGGGCTGGACTGAAGCTTTCTTT. Amino acids: CASSSGAAGGWTEAFF. The chain carries TRBV19 and TRBJ1-1, with TRBD1 identical over 8 bases. Germline trimming cut 5 bases from V and 5 bases from J; bases unmatched to any gene: 13. The CDR3 spans 16 residues. Per germline, CDR1 LNHDA and CDR2 SQIVND (reference sequence).

Only one count was recorded for this clone. The chain has TRBV4-2 and TRBJ2-1, with 15 bases identical to TRBD2. The germline V gene has CDR1 LGHNA and CDR2 YNFKEQ. This CDR3 has 19 amino acids. V shed 1 base, J shed 3 bases, and the junction held 7 bases outside the gene matches. DNA of the CDR3: TGTGCCAGCAGCCAAGTGGGACTAGCGGGAGGTGGGGACTACAATGAGCAGTTCTTC. It yields the protein CASSQVGLAGGGDYNEQFF.

The chain recombines TRBV9 with TRBJ2-7; D unresolved. Germline V CDR1 and CDR2: SGDLS, YYNGEE. Trimming shortened V by 0 bases and J by 7 bases, and 11 bases separated the two germline ends. The CDR3 has 13 amino acids. The CDR3 protein is CASSVDYFGEQYF. CDR3 nucleotide sequence: TGTGCCAGCAGCGTAGACTATTTCGGGGAGCAGTACTTC.

The DNA of the CDR3 is TGTGCCAGCAGCTTAGCGGCTAGCGGGGGACAAGAGACCCAGTACTTC. It codes for CASSLAASGGQETQYF. The genes are TRBV7-2 and TRBJ2-5, with 10 positions matching TRBD2. Looked up from germline, CDR1 is SGHTA and CDR2 is FQGNSA. The CDR3 runs to 16 residues. The J segment lost 2 bases and the V segment lost 0 bases, leaving 3 bases of the junction unmatched.

V gene TRBV4-3 combines with J gene TRBJ1-6; perhaps TRBD1 as D (6 bases). CDR1 is LGHNA, CDR2 YSLEER, per germline. This CDR3 has 13 amino acids. Trimming pared 3 bases from V and 7 bases from J, leaving 7 bases between. The CDR3 is CASSHGQNSPLHF. For the CDR3, the DNA is TGCGCCAGCAGCCATGGACAGAATTCACCCCTCCACTTT.

The V call is TRBV18, the J call TRBJ1-6; no clear D. V was pared by 3 bases and J by 7 bases, with 7 bases between. Germline lookup yields CDR1 KGHSH and CDR2 LQKENI. This CDR3 is 13 amino acids long. In nucleotides, the CDR3 is TGTGCCAGCTCACCCGGACTAAATTCACCCCTCCACTTT. This sequence encodes CASSPGLNSPLHF. Full variable domain (rest looked up from reference TRBV18 and TRBJ1-6): NAGVMQNPRHLVRRRGQEARLRCSPMKGHSHVYWYRQLPEEGLKFMVYLQKENIIDESGMPKERFSAEFPKEGPSILRIQQVVRGDSAAYFCASSPGLNSPLHFGNGTRLTVT.

The rearrangement links TRBV4-3 to TRBJ2-1; 9 bases match TRBD1. The CDR3 runs to 15 residues. Unmatched junction bases numbered 7, after V lost 3 bases and J lost 7 bases. The germline V gene has CDR1 LGHNA and CDR2 YSLEER. CDR3: CASSQAGQGRNEQFF. CDR3 coding DNA: TGCGCCAGCAGCCAGGCGGGACAGGGAAGGAATGAGCAGTTCTTC.

V usage is TRBV30 and J usage is TRBJ2-2; 10 bases map to TRBD2. The ends lost 2 bases at V and 6 bases at J; junction bases unmatched: 9. Per germline, CDR1 GTSNPN and CDR2 SVGIG (reference sequence). The CDR3 runs 16 residues. The CDR3 here is CAWSPTGLAFSGELFF. In DNA form, the CDR3 reads TGTGCCTGGAGTCCAACGGGACTAGCGTTTTCCGGGGAGCTGTTTTTT.

The chain uses TRBV7-9 and TRBJ1-1; TRBD1 matches at 9 bases. The trim removed 2 bases at V and 3 bases at J, leaving 4 bases unmatched. The CDR3 runs to 15 residues. Germline V gene lookup returns CDR1 SEHNR and CDR2 FQNEAQ (reference sequence). In DNA form, the CDR3 reads TGTGCCAGCAGCTTAAACAGGGGGCGCGACACTGAAGCTTTCTTT. Protein product: CASSLNRGRDTEAFF.